This is a list of T cell receptor beta chains from one sample in a study of shared clonotypes between healthy human individuals. Clones were read by immunoSEQ multiplex PCR, and TCRdb kept only the in-frame ones, dropping some. The sample includes approximately 600,000 clones, 90% to 95% of them seen just once. The sequenced sample consisted of naive CD8+ T cells sorted from blood. The origin of the receptors is a woman aged 30 to 39 in good health. The CDR3 runs from the conserved cysteine through the conserved F or W. Fields, in order: clone size, J gene, V gene, D gene, CDR3 DNA, CDR3 protein. D genes are given only for firm matches. Expanded clones get a size class; other rows say once, few or many, or leave the size out.

- TRBJ2-3 TRBV5-1 - TGCGCCAGCAGTCGAGGAGATACGCAGTATTTT CASSRGDTQYF
- TRBJ2-2 TRBV6-6 - TGTGCCAGCAGTCCCCCGAACACCGGGGAGCTGTTTTTT CASSPPNTGELFF
- TRBJ1-2 TRBV28 - TGTGCCAGCAGTTGGGGGGAGGGAGGCTATGGCTACACCTTC CASSWGEGGYGYTF
- TRBJ2-7 TRBV6-5 TRBD2 TGTGCCAGCAGTTATATGGAGCCTAGCGGGCCCGGAGAGCAGTACTTC CASSYMEPSGPGEQYF
- TRBJ1-2 TRBV2 - TGTGCCAGCAGGGGAGGAGAAGGCTATGGCTACACCTTC CASRGGEGYGYTF
- TRBJ2-7 TRBV30 TRBD2 TGTGCCTGGAGTGGCGGGGGGGAGCAGTACTTC CAWSGGGEQYF
- TRBJ2-7 TRBV9 - TGTGCCAGCAGCGTAGGGAGTTCAGACTCCTACGAGCAGTACTTC CASSVGSSDSYEQYF
- TRBJ2-1 TRBV5-4 TRBD2 TGTGCCAGCAGCTTACTAGCGGGCGCATACAATGAGCAGTTCTTC CASSLLAGAYNEQFF
- TRBJ2-5 TRBV19 - TGTGCCAGTGGTCCCAAAGGTAAAGAGACCCAGTACTTC CASGPKGKETQYF
- TRBJ2-1 TRBV6-5 TRBD2 TGTGCCAGCAGTTACAGTCTAGCGGGAGATGAGCAGTTCTTC CASSYSLAGDEQFF
once TRBJ1-2 TRBV10-2 TRBD1 TGCGCCAGCAGTGACTGGCTGGGGGGGACAGCGTATGGCTACACCTTC CASSDWLGGTAYGYTF
- TRBJ2-5 TRBV27 TRBD2 TGTGCCAGCAGTTACCTAGCGGGAGTAGCAGAGACCCAGTACTTC CASSYLAGVAETQYF
- TRBJ2-7 TRBV5-1 - TGCGCCAGCAGACCGGACTTGGGAAGCTCCTACGAGCAGTACTTC CASRPDLGSSYEQYF
- TRBJ2-7 TRBV27 - TGTGCCAGCAGCCCCCTCGACGGGTCGGGCGGGCAGTACTTC CASSPLDGSGGQYF
- TRBJ1-4 TRBV28 - TGTGCCAGTACGAAACGGTCCGGGAAGGAAAAACTGTTTTTT CASTKRSGKEKLFF
- TRBJ1-5 TRBV29-1 TRBD1 TGCAGCGTGGAGACAGGGGACAGCAATCAGCCCCAGCATTTT CSVETGDSNQPQHF
- TRBJ2-1 TRBV25-1 TRBD2 TGTGCCAGCAGTGACAGGACTAGCGGGAGGGCCGGGTATGAGCAGTTCTTC CASSDRTSGRAGYEQFF
few TRBJ1-5 TRBV28 - TGTGCCAGCAGTTTGCGGATTGGGGATCAGCCCCAGCATTTT CASSLRIGDQPQHF
- TRBJ2-7 TRBV28 - TGTGCCAGTAGGACTCTAGCGTCAAGCGGCTACGAGCAGTACTTC CASRTLASSGYEQYF
- TRBJ2-2 TRBV13 - TGTGCCAGCAGCTTCCTGGGAGCCGGGGAGCTGTTTTTT CASSFLGAGELFF
- TRBJ1-2 TRBV28 - TGTGCCAGCAGTTCCGGGACGACGGTCTATGGCTACACCTTC CASSSGTTVYGYTF
- TRBJ2-1 TRBV28 - TGTGCCAGCAATGGAGGAAGCTCCTACAATGAGCAGTTCTTC CASNGGSSYNEQFF
- TRBJ1-3 TRBV11-2 - TGTGCCAGCAGTCGATTTCCGCTCTCAACTGCGGGAAACACCATATATTTT CASSRFPLSTAGNTIYF
- TRBJ1-4 TRBV28 - TGTGCCAGCAGTCCCCGGACTGTGCTCTCGGAAAAACTGTTTTTT CASSPRTVLSEKLFF
- TRBJ2-7 TRBV4-1 - TGCGCCAGCAGCCAAGCTCAGGACAAACCCTACGAGCAGTACTTC CASSQAQDKPYEQYF
- TRBJ1-5 TRBV19 - TGTGCCAGTAGCTCAGAGGCATATAGCAATCAGCCCCAGCATTTT CASSSEAYSNQPQHF
- TRBJ2-7 TRBV11-2 - TGTGCCAGCAGCCACGGGGCAGGGTGGTTCGAGCAGTACTTC CASSHGAGWFEQYF
- TRBJ2-2 TRBV7-3 - TGTGCCAGCAGCTTAAGTGGCTTTCCGAACACCGGGGAGCTGTTTTTT CASSLSGFPNTGELFF
- TRBJ2-2 TRBV7-6 - TGTGCCAGCAGCCCCTGGGCCCCGGGCACCGGGGAGCTGTTTTTT CASSPWAPGTGELFF
- TRBJ2-1 TRBV5-1 TRBD2 TGCGCCAGCAGCTTAGGAGATACTGGGACTAGCGGGAGAGCTCCGGTTAGGCAGTTCTTC CASSLGDTGTSGRAPVRQFF
- TRBJ1-2 TRBV5-6 - TGTGCCAGCAGCCCGGACCCGGGACCTCAACAGGGTGGCTACACCTTC CASSPDPGPQQGGYTF
- TRBJ2-3 TRBV5-6 TRBD2 TGTGCCAGCAGCTTGGTAGGTAGCGGGAGTCGTCTGGCAGATACGCAGTATTTT CASSLVGSGSRLADTQYF
- TRBJ2-2 TRBV19 - TGTGCCAGTAGGACGGGAGAAAACACCGGGGAGCTGTTTTTT CASRTGENTGELFF
- TRBJ2-7 TRBV29-1 - TGCAGCGTCATACACCTAGATTCGTCAGGCGAGCAGTACTTC CSVIHLDSSGEQYF
- TRBJ1-5 TRBV6-6 - TGTGCCAGCGGGGTTCAGCCCCAGCATTTT CASGVQPQHF
- TRBJ2-7 TRBV5-1 TRBD1 TGCGCCAGCAGCTGGGACAGGGGAGGCTACGAGCAGTACTTC CASSWDRGGYEQYF
- TRBJ2-1 TRBV6-6 - TGTGCCAGCAGTTACGGTACAGCGCACAATGAGCAGTTCTTC CASSYGTAHNEQFF
- TRBJ2-7 TRBV28 TRBD2 TGTGCCAGCAGTTTATCAACTAGCGGGAGGTCGCTAGACTACGAGCAGTACTTC CASSLSTSGRSLDYEQYF
- TRBJ1-4 TRBV28 - TGTGCCAGCAGTTTATCCACAGGGCCAGTGCTTGGAAATGAAAAACTGTTTTTT CASSLSTGPVLGNEKLFF
- TRBJ2-1 TRBV6-1 TRBD2 TGTGCCAGCAGTGATATGTATGGACTAGCGGGAGGTCAACCCTACAATGAGCAGTTCTTC CASSDMYGLAGGQPYNEQFF
- TRBJ1-1 TRBV30 - TGTGCCTGGAGTCGGGGGGGCGGCACTGAAGCTTTCTTT CAWSRGGGTEAFF
- TRBJ1-5 TRBV28 TRBD1 TGTGCCGGCAGGGGGCTTGATCAGCCCCAGCATTTT CAGRGLDQPQHF
- TRBJ1-2 TRBV29-1 - TGCAGCGTTAGTACCGGACAGCCCGTTTTGGGTGGCTACACCTTC CSVSTGQPVLGGYTF
once TRBJ2-7 TRBV14 TRBD2 TGTGCCAGCAGCCAAGGGAGACTAGCGGGAGTGTACGAGCAGTACTTC CASSQGRLAGVYEQYF
- TRBJ1-1 TRBV9 - TGTGCCAGCAGCCCCCGGACAGTTGATGGGTACACTGAAGCTTTCTTT CASSPRTVDGYTEAFF
- TRBJ1-5 TRBV5-4 TRBD1 TGTGCCAGCAGCTTTAAGGGGGCTGGTCAGCCCCAGCATTTT CASSFKGAGQPQHF
- TRBJ2-5 TRBV2 - TGTGCCAGCAGTGAATGGGCCGATGTGGAGACCCAGTACTTC CASSEWADVETQYF
- TRBJ1-5 TRBV5-8 - TGTGCCAGCAGCGTCACAGGAGAGGGAAGCAATCAGCCCCAGCATTTT CASSVTGEGSNQPQHF
- TRBJ2-7 TRBV29-1 - TGCAGCGTTGAAGACAGGACGAACTACGAGCAGTACTTC CSVEDRTNYEQYF
- TRBJ1-2 TRBV4-1 - TGCGCCAGCAGCCAAGTACAACAGGCGAACTATGGCTACACCTTC CASSQVQQANYGYTF
- TRBJ2-1 TRBV19 TRBD2 TGTGCCAGTAGTAACCCGGGACTAAGGTACAATGAGCAGTTCTTC CASSNPGLRYNEQFF
once TRBJ2-2 TRBV10-1 TRBD2 TGCGCCCCGGACGGGACTAGCAAATACCCCCCGAACACCGGGGAGCTGTTTTTT CAPDGTSKYPPNTGELFF
- TRBJ1-1 TRBV27 - TGTGCCAGCAGCACAGGCGGCACTGAAGCTTTCTTT CASSTGGTEAFF